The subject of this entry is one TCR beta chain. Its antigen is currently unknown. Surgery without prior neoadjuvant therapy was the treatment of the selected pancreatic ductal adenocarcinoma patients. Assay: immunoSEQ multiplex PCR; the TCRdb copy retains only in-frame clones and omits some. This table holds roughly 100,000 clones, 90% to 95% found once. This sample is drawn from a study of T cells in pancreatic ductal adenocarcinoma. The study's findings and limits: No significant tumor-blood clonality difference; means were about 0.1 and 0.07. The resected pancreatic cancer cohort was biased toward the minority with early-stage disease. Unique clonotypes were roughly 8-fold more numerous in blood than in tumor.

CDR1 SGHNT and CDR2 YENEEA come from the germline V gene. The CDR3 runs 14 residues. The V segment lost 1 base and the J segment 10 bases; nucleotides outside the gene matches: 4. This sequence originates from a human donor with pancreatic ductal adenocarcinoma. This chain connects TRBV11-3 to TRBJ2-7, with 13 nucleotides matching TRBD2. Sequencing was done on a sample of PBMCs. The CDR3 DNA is TGTGCCAGCAGCTTAGCGGGGACTAGCGGGATCCAGTACTTC. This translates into CASSLAGTSGIQYF.